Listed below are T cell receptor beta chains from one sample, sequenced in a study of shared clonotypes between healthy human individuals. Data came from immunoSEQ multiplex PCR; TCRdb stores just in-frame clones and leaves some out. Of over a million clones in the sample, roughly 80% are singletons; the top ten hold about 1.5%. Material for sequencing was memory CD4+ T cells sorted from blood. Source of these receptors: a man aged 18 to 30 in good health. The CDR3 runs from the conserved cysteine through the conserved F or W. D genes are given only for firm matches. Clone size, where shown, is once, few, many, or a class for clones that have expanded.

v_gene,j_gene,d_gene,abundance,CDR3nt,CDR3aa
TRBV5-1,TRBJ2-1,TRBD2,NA,TGCGCCAGCAGCCCTGGAACGGGGGGGAATGAGCAGTTCTTC,CASSPGTGGNEQFF
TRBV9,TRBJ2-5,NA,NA,TGTGCCAGCAGCGTAGCTTGGTCCGGCCAAGAGACCCAGTACTTC,CASSVAWSGQETQYF
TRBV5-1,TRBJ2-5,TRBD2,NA,TGCGCCAGCAGCGTCAGCGGGGGGGCGGTCGAGACCCAGTACTTC,CASSVSGGAVETQYF
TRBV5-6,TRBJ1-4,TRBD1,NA,TGTGCCAGCAGCCAGGGGGGGCGATTTGAAAAACTGTTTTTT,CASSQGGRFEKLFF
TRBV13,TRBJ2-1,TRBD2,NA,TGTGCCAGCAGCTTATATCGGACTAGCAGCTACAATGAGCAGTTCTTC,CASSLYRTSSYNEQFF
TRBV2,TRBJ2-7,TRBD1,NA,TGTGCCAGCATTCAGGGGGCGGGCGAGCAGTACTTC,CASIQGAGEQYF
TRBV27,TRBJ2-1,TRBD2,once,TGTGCCAGCAGTTCACTAGCGGGAGCGCACAATGAGCAGTTCTTC,CASSSLAGAHNEQFF
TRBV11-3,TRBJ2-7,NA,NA,TGTGCCAGCAGATTGGGGGACCGAGACGCTGTCAAGGAGCAGTACTTC,CASRLGDRDAVKEQYF
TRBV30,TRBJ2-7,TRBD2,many,TGTGCCTGGAGGCGGCTAGCGGGGGGGACATCCTACGAGCAGTACTTC,CAWRRLAGGTSYEQYF
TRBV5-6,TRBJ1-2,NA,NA,TGTGCCAGCAGCTTTCTGGGCCCCTCCTATGGCTACACCTTC,CASSFLGPSYGYTF
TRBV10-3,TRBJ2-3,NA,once,TGTGCCATCAGTAAAAGGGGCGGTAGCTATAGCACAGATACGCAGTATTTT,CAISKRGGSYSTDTQYF
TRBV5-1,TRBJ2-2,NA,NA,TGCGCCAGCGGAACCCCAGCCACCGGGGAGCTGTTTTTT,CASGTPATGELFF
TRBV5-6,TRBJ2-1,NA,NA,TGTGCCAGCAGCTCCCTCTGGAGCGGTGAGCAGTTCTTC,CASSSLWSGEQFF
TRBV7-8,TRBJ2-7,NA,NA,TGTGCCAGCAGCAGGCGCAGCTCCTACGAGCAGTACTTC,CASSRRSSYEQYF
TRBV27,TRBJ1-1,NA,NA,TGTGCCAGCAAGACTGATATGAACACTGAAGCTTTCTTT,CASKTDMNTEAFF
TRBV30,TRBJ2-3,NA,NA,TGTGCCTGGAGGGGAACGGGAGATACGCAGTATTTT,CAWRGTGDTQYF
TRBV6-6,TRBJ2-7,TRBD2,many,TGTGCCAGCAGTCGGACTAGCCTATCTTACGAGCAGTACTTC,CASSRTSLSYEQYF
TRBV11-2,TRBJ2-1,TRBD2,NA,TGTGCCAGCAGCTCCCAACTAGCGGGAGAACCTGAGCAGTTCTTC,CASSSQLAGEPEQFF
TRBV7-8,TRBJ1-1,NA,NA,TGTGCCAGCAGGCCCCGCTGGTCCACTGAAGCTTTCTTT,CASRPRWSTEAFF
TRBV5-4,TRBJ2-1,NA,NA,TGTGCCAGCAGCCCTCAACCGGGACGAGGAGGTGTGAGTGAGCAGTTCTTC,CASSPQPGRGGVSEQFF